This T cell receptor (beta chain) was recovered during a study of T cell responses to AZD1222 COVID-19 vaccine. This clone was counted between two and nine times. Germline V CDR1 and CDR2: LNHDA, SQIVND (reference sequence). Trimming pared 4 bases from V and 0 bases from J, leaving 6 bases between. The CDR3 runs to 13 residues. Data came from immunoSEQ multiplex PCR; TCRdb stores just in-frame clones and leaves some out. The sample shows about 130,000 clones, 75% to 90% of them seen only once. Sequencing used peripheral blood, obtained on day 0 of AZD1222 vaccination. The origin of this receptor is an adult in good health. V is TRBV19 and J is TRBJ1-1; D perhaps matches TRBD1 (6 bases). The DNA of the CDR3 is TGTGCCAGTAGTAGGACAGTGAACACTGAAGCTTTCTTT. Residues: CASSRTVNTEAFF.